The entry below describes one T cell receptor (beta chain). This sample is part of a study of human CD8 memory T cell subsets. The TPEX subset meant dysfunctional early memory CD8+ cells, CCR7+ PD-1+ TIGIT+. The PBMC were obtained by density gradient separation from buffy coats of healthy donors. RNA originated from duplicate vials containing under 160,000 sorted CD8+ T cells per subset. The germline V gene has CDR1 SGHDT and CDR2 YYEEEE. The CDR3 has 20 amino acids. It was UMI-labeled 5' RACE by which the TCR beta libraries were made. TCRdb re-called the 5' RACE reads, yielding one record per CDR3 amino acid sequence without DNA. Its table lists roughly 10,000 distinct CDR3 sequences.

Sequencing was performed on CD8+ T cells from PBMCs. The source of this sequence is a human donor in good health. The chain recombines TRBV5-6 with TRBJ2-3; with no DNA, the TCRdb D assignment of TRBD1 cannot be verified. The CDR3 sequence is CASSPGPLYVDRAGTDTQYF.